One and the same sample provided the 27 T cell receptor beta chains below, sequenced in a study of identical twins. Via MiXCR, TCRdb re-called the 5' RACE reads, giving one row per CDR3 protein. The table shows hundreds of thousands of distinct CDR3 sequences, with less than 25% occurring only once. This sample also belongs to another study, concerning T cells expressing NK-cell markers.

The material sequenced was PBMCs. These receptors were collected from a woman under 30 in good health.

V is TRBV5-1 and J is TRBJ2-2; D is possibly TRBD2 (6 bases). V dropped 9 bases and J dropped 5 bases, with 17 bases sitting between them. Germline values: CDR1 SGHRS, CDR2 YFSETQ. This CDR3 has 14 amino acids. DNA of the CDR3: TGCGCCACCCACGGGGGACTCGGGACCGGGGAGCTGTTTTTT. Residues: CATHGGLGTGELFF.

This clonotype was detected only a few times. This rearrangement joins TRBV5-1 to TRBJ2-2, with D perhaps matching TRBD2 (6 bases). The CDR3 extends over 15 amino acids. Trimming stripped 3 bases from V and 3 bases from J, with 12 bases between. CDR1 and CDR2 from the germline V gene are SGHRS and YFSETQ. The CDR3 protein is CASSWSGSDTGELFF. The CDR3, as DNA: TGCGCCAGCAGCTGGAGCGGGTCAGACACCGGGGAGCTGTTTTTT.

This clonotype occurred a few times. The chain combines TRBV20-1 with TRBJ1-2; 9 bases are shared with TRBD1. The V segment lost 5 bases and the J segment 7 bases; nucleotides outside the gene matches: 11. CDR3 length equals 14 residues. Per the germline V gene, CDR1 is DFQATT and CDR2 is SNEGSKA (reference sequence). CDR3 coding DNA: TGCAGTGCTGGGGCCGGGACAGGGTCTGTTGGCTACACCTTC. As protein: CSAGAGTGSVGYTF.

The gene calls are TRBV6-2 or TRBV6-3 and TRBJ2-1, with TRBD2 identical over 8 bases. V was pared by 6 bases and J by 2 bases, with 6 bases of the junction left unmatched. Looked up from germline, CDR1 is MNHEY and CDR2 is SVGEGT. The CDR3 runs 15 residues. CDR3 sequence: CASRSGSLTYNEQFF. The CDR3 nucleotides read TGTGCCAGCAGAAGCGGGAGTCTCACCTACAATGAGCAGTTCTTC.

This chain links TRBV6-5 with TRBJ2-1; no reliable D call. Per the germline V gene, CDR1 is MNHEY and CDR2 is SVGAGI. This CDR3 comprises 15 residues. The ends were cut back, 3 bases at V and 5 bases at J, with 14 bases in the middle. The CDR3 protein is CASSYQVAPHNEQFF. The CDR3 DNA is TGTGCCAGCAGTTATCAGGTAGCACCCCACAATGAGCAGTTCTTC.

This chain joins TRBV12-3 or TRBV12-4 and TRBJ1-1; tentative D call: TRBD1 (6 bases). V was cut by 3 bases and J by 1 base, with 12 bases left in between. This CDR3 contains 15 residues. The CDR3 nucleotides are TGTGCCAGCAGTTTTGGGGGGCTTGGGAACACTGAAGCTTTCTTT. Its protein is CASSFGGLGNTEAFF.

The chain carries TRBV29-1 and TRBJ2-2; 8 nucleotides line up with TRBD2. The ends lost 5 bases at V and 5 bases at J; junction bases unmatched: 16. This CDR3 is 17 amino acids long. Germline CDR1 and CDR2: SQVTM and ANQGSEA. The CDR3, as DNA: TGCAGCGTTTCCCGGGGAGGATTAGCGGGGAGGACCGGGGAGCTGTTTTTT. Protein product: CSVSRGGLAGRTGELFF.

The table lists this clonotype with a few counts. V is TRBV20-1 and J is TRBJ2-1, with D possibly being TRBD2 (6 bases). The V gene lost 0 bases and the J gene lost 0 bases, with 9 bases spanning the gap. Germline-derived CDR1 and CDR2 are DFQATT and SNEGSKA (reference sequence). The CDR3 sequence is 15 residues long. CDR3 amino acids: CSARDAGSSYNEQFF. In nucleotides, the CDR3 is TGCAGTGCTAGAGACGCGGGGAGCTCCTACAATGAGCAGTTCTTC.

This sequence joins TRBV4-3 and TRBJ2-3; TRBD2 might be the D (5 bases). V was trimmed by 3 bases and J by 1 base, leaving 17 bases between them. The CDR3 is made up of 17 amino acids. The V gene's germline CDR1 is LGHNA and CDR2 YSLEER. Here the CDR3 reads CASSHLTGQRRTDTQYF. The DNA of the CDR3 is TGCGCCAGCAGCCACCTCACCGGGCAGCGGCGCACAGATACGCAGTATTTT.

This clonotype was counted a few times. The V gene is TRBV20-1, the J gene TRBJ2-7; 9 nucleotides align to TRBD2. CDR3 length: 14 amino acids. Germline lookup yields CDR1 DFQATT and CDR2 SNEGSKA (reference sequence). With 5 bases clipped from V and 3 bases from J, the junction kept 8 bases outside the gene matches. This CDR3 is CSAYRGSGGYEQYF. CDR3 nucleotides: TGCAGTGCTTACCGGGGTAGCGGGGGCTACGAGCAGTACTTC.

The rearrangement joins TRBV5-1 to TRBJ2-7; possibly TRBD1 or TRBD2 for D (5 bases each). Germline CDR1 SGHRS, CDR2 YFSETQ. V was shortened by 2 bases and J by 1 base, with 13 bases between the two germline ends. The CDR3 contains 15 residues. The CDR3 nucleotides are TGCGCCAGCAGCTTTGGTACGGGGCTTTCCTACGAGCAGTACTTC. It is translated as CASSFGTGLSYEQYF.

This clonotype was seen once. The chain carries TRBV12-3 or TRBV12-4 and TRBJ2-2, with TRBD1 matching over 10 bases. The ends lost 3 bases at V and 7 bases at J; junction bases unmatched: 8. The CDR3 length is 16 residues. CDR3: CASSLWGQGRGGELFF. The CDR3, as DNA: TGTGCCAGCAGTTTGTGGGGACAGGGGAGAGGCGGGGAGCTGTTTTTT.

The chain combines TRBV20-1 with TRBJ2-7, with D maybe TRBD2 (6 bases). The CDR3 length is 14 residues. Per germline, CDR1 DFQATT and CDR2 SNEGSKA (reference sequence). V lost 6 bases to trimming and J lost 2 bases, with 17 bases between them. Here the CDR3 reads CSATKGSGAYEQYF. Here the CDR3 DNA reads TGCAGTGCCACCAAGGGTAGCGGAGCCTACGAGCAGTACTTC.

J is TRBJ2-1 and V is TRBV4-1; 8 bases fit TRBD1. Germline lookup yields CDR1 MGHRA and CDR2 YSYEKL. This CDR3 spans 17 amino acids. V was clipped by 5 bases and J by 0 bases; unmatched bases: 9. Here the CDR3 DNA reads TGCGCCAGCAGCTGGACGACAGGGGATAGCTCCTACAATGAGCAGTTCTTC. Its protein is CASSWTTGDSSYNEQFF.

The chain carries TRBV5-4 and TRBJ2-3; D may be TRBD1 or TRBD2 (6 bases each). Looked up from germline, CDR1 is SGHNT and CDR2 is YYREEE (reference sequence). The CDR3 covers 15 residues. V was trimmed by 3 bases and J by 0 bases, leaving 11 bases between them. CDR3 protein: CASSSPGASTDTQYF. CDR3 bases: TGTGCCAGCAGCTCCCCGGGGGCCAGCACAGATACGCAGTATTTT. The full variable domain, rest sourced from reference TRBV5-4 and TRBJ2-3, is ETGVTQSPTHLIKTRGQQVTLRCSSQSGHNTVSWYQQALGQGPQFIFQYYREEENGRGNFPPRFSGLQFPNYSSELNVNALELDDSALYLCASSSPGASTDTQYFGPGTRLTVL.

In DNA form, the CDR3 reads TGTGCCAGCAGCTTCGCCCCGGGGACTAGCGGGAAAACCGAGCAGTTCTTC. Its protein is CASSFAPGTSGKTEQFF. The genes are TRBV7-9 and TRBJ2-1; 13 bases match TRBD2. Germline values: CDR1 SEHNR, CDR2 FQNEAQ (reference sequence). This CDR3 is built from 17 residues. Trimming removed 3 bases from V and 10 bases from J; junction bases left unmatched: 12.

This clonotype turned up a few times. This chain uses TRBV5-1 with TRBJ2-7; TRBD1 is a possible D gene (6 bases). With 5 bases removed from V and 2 bases from J, the gap between germline ends came to 17 bases. Looked up from germline, CDR1 is SGHRS and CDR2 is YFSETQ. This CDR3 is built from 15 residues. The CDR3 loop reads CASSRRGTAPYEQYF. The DNA for the CDR3 is TGCGCCAGCAGTCGAAGGGGGACGGCGCCCTACGAGCAGTACTTC.

The V call is TRBV5-1, the J call TRBJ2-7; 7 bases agree with TRBD1. Trimming cost V 4 bases and J 7 bases; bases outside gene matches: 8. Germline CDR1 and CDR2: SGHRS and YFSETQ. The length of the CDR3 is 13 residues. The CDR3 DNA sequence: TGCGCCAGCAGCGGACCCGGACAGGTTGAGCAGTACTTC. It translates to CASSGPGQVEQYF.

This clonotype was detected a few times. This chain uses TRBV12-3 or TRBV12-4 with TRBJ2-1, with TRBD1 matching 9 bases. The CDR3 consists of 16 residues. Trimming at V came to 7 bases and at J to 6 bases, leaving 13 bases not matched to a gene. The CDR3 here is CASNFRQGGFRNEQFF. CDR3 nucleotide sequence: TGTGCCAGCAATTTCCGACAGGGGGGCTTTCGCAATGAGCAGTTCTTC.

This clonotype appeared a few times. The V and J genes are TRBV7-2 and TRBJ2-2; 8 nucleotides line up with TRBD2. V lost 4 bases to trimming and J lost 4 bases; unmatched junction nucleotides: 8. The CDR3 is 16 residues long. Germline V gene sequence: CDR1 SGHTA, CDR2 FQGNSA. The CDR3 region has the DNA TGTGCCAGCAGCTCGATACCCGGGACTAGCACCGGGGAGCTGTTTTTT. Protein: CASSSIPGTSTGELFF.

The chain combines TRBV9 with TRBJ2-7; 8 positions agree with TRBD2. CDR1 and CDR2 (germline): SGDLS, YYNGEE. V lost 0 bases, J lost 0 bases, and 5 bases stayed unmatched. The CDR3 is made up of 16 amino acids. As DNA, the CDR3 is TGTGCCAGCAGCGTAGAGGTAGCGGGGAGCTCCTACGAGCAGTACTTC. Protein sequence: CASSVEVAGSSYEQYF.

There are many counts of this clonotype. In nucleotides, the CDR3 is TGTGCCAGCAGCTCGCCCACTGGTACCACTAACTATGGCTACACCTTC. It codes for CASSSPTGTTNYGYTF. The chain uses TRBV7-9 and TRBJ1-2; D gene uncertain. The CDR3 loop spans 16 amino acids. The V end lost 4 bases, the J end lost 0 bases, and 15 bases lay between the germline ends. Germline V gene sequence: CDR1 SEHNR, CDR2 FQNEAQ (reference sequence).

For the CDR3, the DNA is TGTGCCAGCAGTTTCTTTGCGACAGGAGTTTATGGCTACACCTTC. Encoded protein: CASSFFATGVYGYTF. The V gene is TRBV12-3 or TRBV12-4, the J gene TRBJ1-2, with D maybe TRBD1 (6 bases). There are 15 residues in the CDR3. V lost 3 bases to trimming and J lost 5 bases, with 16 bases between them.

The table lists this clonotype with many counts. This chain uses TRBV9 with TRBJ2-4; possibly TRBD1 or TRBD2 for D (6 bases each). The V gene lost 4 bases and the J gene lost 7 bases, with 12 bases spanning the gap. This CDR3 contains 13 residues. The germline V gene encodes CDR1 SGDLS and CDR2 YYNGEE. The CDR3 DNA reads as TGTGCCAGCAGCAGGGGGGCGGGGAACATTCAGTACTTC. Protein product: CASSRGAGNIQYF.

The chain has TRBV11-2 and TRBJ2-1; D gene unclear. CDR1 is SGHAT, CDR2 FQNNGV, per germline. This CDR3 has 12 residues. V dropped 7 bases and J dropped 7 bases, with 11 bases sitting between them. Here the CDR3 DNA reads TGTGCCAGCACCCCCTGGGGAAATGAGCAGTTCTTC. Amino acid sequence: CASTPWGNEQFF.

The rearrangement uses TRBV20-1 and TRBJ1-6; D unclear. The CDR3 totals 16 residues. Germline V gene sequence: CDR1 DFQATT, CDR2 SNEGSKA (reference sequence). V was shortened by 0 bases and J by 0 bases, with 9 bases between the two germline ends. CDR3 residues: CSAREWASSYNSPLHF. The CDR3 DNA is TGCAGTGCTAGAGAGTGGGCTAGCTCCTATAATTCACCCCTCCACTTT.

Points on this clonotype: One base away lies a much larger clone, so this may be a sequencing read error. This chain joins TRBV20-1 and TRBJ2-5; 9 bases agree with TRBD2. CDR1 and CDR2 (germline): DFQATT, SNEGSKA (reference sequence). The CDR3 spans 16 residues. The CDR3 spells CCARDTAGGQKETQYF. DNA for the CDR3: TGCTGTGCTAGAGATACAGCGGGGGGACAAAAAGAGACCCAGTACTTC.